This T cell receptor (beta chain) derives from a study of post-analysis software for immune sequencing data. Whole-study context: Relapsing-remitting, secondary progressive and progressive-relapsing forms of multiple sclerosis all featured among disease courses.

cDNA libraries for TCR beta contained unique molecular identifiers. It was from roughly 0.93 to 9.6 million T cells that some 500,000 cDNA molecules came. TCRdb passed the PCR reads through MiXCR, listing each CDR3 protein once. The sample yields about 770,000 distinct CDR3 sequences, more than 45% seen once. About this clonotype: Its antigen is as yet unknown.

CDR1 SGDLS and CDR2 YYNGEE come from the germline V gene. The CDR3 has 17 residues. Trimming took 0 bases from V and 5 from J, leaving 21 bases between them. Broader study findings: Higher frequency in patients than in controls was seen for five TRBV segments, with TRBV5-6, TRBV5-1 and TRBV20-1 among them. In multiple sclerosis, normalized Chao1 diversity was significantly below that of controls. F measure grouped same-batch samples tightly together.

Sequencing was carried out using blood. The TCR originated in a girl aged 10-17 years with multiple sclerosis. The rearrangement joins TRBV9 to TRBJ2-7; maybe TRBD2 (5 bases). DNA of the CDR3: TGTGCCAGCAGCGTAGGGTCTGTGGGAGCAGGAGCGGACGAGCAGTACTTC. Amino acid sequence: CASSVGSVGAGADEQYF.